This entry lists 16 T cell receptor beta chains sequenced from one sample in a study of shared clonotypes between healthy human individuals. Method: immunoSEQ multiplex PCR; TCRdb's copy keeps in-frame clones and lacks some. Among around 1.6 million clones, around 98% were seen once, and the ten largest hold roughly 0.45%. The material sequenced was naive CD4+ T cells sorted from blood. Subset reported: CD45RA+ positively selected. These receptor sequences come from a man aged 30 to 39 in good health.

The rearrangement links TRBV10-3 to TRBJ2-7; 11 bases align to TRBD1. The germline V gene encodes CDR1 ENHRY and CDR2 SYGVKD. Losses at the gene ends were 9 bases for V and 6 bases for J; bases not matched to a gene: 7. The CDR3 sequence is 13 residues long. Written as DNA, the CDR3 is TGTGCCATGAGAGGGACAGGGGGTTTCGAGCAGTACTTC. It translates to CAMRGTGGFEQYF.

CDR3: CASSLGAAKSEQYF. CDR3 nucleotides: TGTGCCAGCAGCTTGGGCGCGGCCAAAAGCGAGCAGTACTTC. The V and J genes are TRBV5-4 and TRBJ2-7; no clear D gene. The CDR3 length is 14 residues. Deletions cut 0 bases from V and 6 bases from J, with 13 bases between. CDR1 SGHNT and CDR2 YYREEE come from the germline V gene (reference sequence). Supplemented by reference TRBV5-4 and TRBJ2-7, the full variable domain reads ETGVTQSPTHLIKTRGQQVTLRCSSQSGHNTVSWYQQALGQGPQFIFQYYREEENGRGNFPPRFSGLQFPNYSSELNVNALELDDSALYLCASSLGAAKSEQYFGPGTRLTVT.

The chain carries TRBV7-2 and TRBJ2-7; 8 bases map to TRBD2. CDR1 is SGHTA and CDR2 is FQGNSA in the germline V gene. This CDR3 contains 15 residues. The J segment lost 1 base and the V segment lost 0 bases, leaving 2 bases of the junction unmatched. The CDR3 loop is CASSLATSGSYEQYF. Written as DNA, the CDR3 is TGTGCCAGCAGCTTAGCCACTAGCGGATCCTACGAGCAGTACTTC.

The chain combines TRBV5-4 with TRBJ2-4, with D unclear. The CDR3 is made up of 15 amino acids. Trimming cost V 4 bases and J 3 bases, with 14 bases left between them. Per the germline V gene, CDR1 is SGHNT and CDR2 is YYREEE (reference sequence). In nucleotides, the CDR3 is TGTGCCAGCAGCGTTAAGGATAATTACAAAAACATTCAGTACTTC. Its protein is CASSVKDNYKNIQYF. Based on the CDR3 plus reference TRBV5-4 and TRBJ2-4, the full variable domain is ETGVTQSPTHLIKTRGQQVTLRCSSQSGHNTVSWYQQALGQGPQFIFQYYREEENGRGNFPPRFSGLQFPNYSSELNVNALELDDSALYLCASSVKDNYKNIQYFGAGTRLSVL.

This chain connects TRBV5-1 to TRBJ1-1, with D possibly being TRBD1 (5 bases). The ends were cut back, 0 bases at V and 6 bases at J, with 9 bases in the middle. Looked up from germline, CDR1 is SGHRS and CDR2 is YFSETQ. The CDR3 loop spans 13 amino acids. CDR3 region: CASSLVTTAEAFF. In DNA, the CDR3 is TGCGCCAGCAGCTTGGTGACGACAGCTGAAGCTTTCTTT. The variable domain in full, completed from reference TRBV5-1 and TRBJ1-1, reads KAGVTQTPRYLIKTRGQQVTLSCSPISGHRSVSWYQQTPGQGLQFLFEYFSETQRNKGNFPGRFSGRQFSNSRSEMNVSTLELGDSALYLCASSLVTTAEAFFGQGTRLTVV.

The V and J genes are TRBV10-1 and TRBJ2-2, with D possibly called TRBD1 or TRBD2 (5 bases each). The V end was cut by 3 bases, the J end by 6 bases, with 23 bases between. Germline CDR1 is WNHNN and CDR2 is SYGVQD (reference sequence). This CDR3 spans 18 amino acids. The CDR3 sequence: CASSEGGLAGSRAGELFF. CDR3 in DNA: TGCGCCAGCAGTGAAGGCGGGCTAGCAGGGTCCCGTGCCGGGGAGCTGTTTTTT.

A single count supports this clone. The chain recombines TRBV18 with TRBJ1-1; 10 bases are a match to TRBD1. CDR1 and CDR2 (germline): KGHSH, LQKENI. The trim removed 1 base at V and 5 bases at J, leaving 7 bases unmatched. The CDR3 is made up of 16 amino acids. The chain's CDR3 is CASSPLRGQGVTEAFF. CDR3 nucleotides: TGTGCCAGCTCACCACTAAGAGGACAGGGGGTAACTGAAGCTTTCTTT.

This sequence joins TRBV4-1 and TRBJ2-5, with no clear D. V lost 1 base, J lost 2 bases, and 11 bases lay in between. The germline CDR1 and CDR2 sequences are MGHRA and YSYEKL. This CDR3 has 15 amino acids. The CDR3 coding sequence is TGCGCCAGCAGCCAAGCGCAAAGGGTACAAGAGACCCAGTACTTC. This sequence encodes CASSQAQRVQETQYF.

The chain uses TRBV5-1 and TRBJ2-1; the D gene is possibly TRBD2 (6 bases). The germline gives CDR1 SGHRS, CDR2 YFSETQ. Deletions cut 4 bases from V and 4 bases from J, with 15 bases between. The CDR3 length is 15 residues. In DNA form, the CDR3 reads TGCGCCAGCAGCCCCGCCGGGACTTTTTACAATGAGCAGTTCTTC. It codes for CASSPAGTFYNEQFF.

The J gene is TRBJ2-1, the V gene TRBV5-1; TRBD2 agrees at 9 bases. Germline assignment: CDR1 SGHRS and CDR2 YFSETQ. Losses at the gene ends were 2 bases for V and 7 bases for J; bases not matched to a gene: 16. This CDR3 region has 18 residues. As DNA, the CDR3 is TGCGCCAGCAGCTTTTTTAGCGGGAGTGTGGTAGGGTTGAATGAGCAGTTCTTC. Residues: CASSFFSGSVVGLNEQFF.

The genes are TRBV20-1 and TRBJ2-7, with TRBD1 as a possible D gene (5 bases). V was cut by 2 bases and J by 7 bases, with 9 bases left in between. Looked up from germline, CDR1 is DFQATT and CDR2 is SNEGSKA (reference sequence). The CDR3 has 11 amino acids. The CDR3 DNA reads TGCAGTGCTAGATTAAGGGGTGAGCAGTACTTC. Translated, it gives CSARLRGEQYF.

The V call is TRBV7-9, the J call TRBJ2-7; the match to TRBD2 covers 12 bases. The CDR3 runs to 17 residues. The germline CDR1 and CDR2 sequences are SEHNR and FQNEAQ (reference sequence). Germline trimming cut 4 bases from V and 3 bases from J; bases unmatched to any gene: 10. DNA of the CDR3: TGTGCCAGCAGCTCATACCAGGGACTAGCGGGTTTCTACGAGCAGTACTTC. It encodes CASSSYQGLAGFYEQYF.

The chain is built from TRBV10-2 and TRBJ1-1; tentatively, D is TRBD1 (6 bases). V lost 2 bases, J lost 6 bases, and 13 bases lay in between. The CDR3 covers 14 residues. The germline V gene encodes CDR1 WSHSY and CDR2 SAAADI. In DNA, the CDR3 is TGCGCCAGCAGTGAGGCAGGGGCCTACGCTGAAGCTTTCTTT. Translating it yields CASSEAGAYAEAFF.

This chain uses TRBV18 with TRBJ2-2, with 7 bases that match TRBD2. Looked up from germline, CDR1 is KGHSH and CDR2 is LQKENI. J lost 1 base, V lost 6 bases, and 5 bases had no gene match. This CDR3 has 15 amino acids. The CDR3 nucleotides are TGTGCCAGCTCTAGTAGCGGGCGGAACACCGGGGAGCTGTTTTTT. Amino acids: CASSSSGRNTGELFF. Full variable domain (outside the CDR3, taken from reference TRBV18 and TRBJ2-2): NAGVMQNPRHLVRRRGQEARLRCSPMKGHSHVYWYRQLPEEGLKFMVYLQKENIIDESGMPKERFSAEFPKEGPSILRIQQVVRGDSAAYFCASSSSGRNTGELFFGEGSRLTVL.

The chain is built from TRBV5-6 and TRBJ2-1, with 7 bases that match TRBD1. The germline V gene encodes CDR1 SGHDT and CDR2 YYEEEE. Unmatched junction bases numbered 4, after V lost 4 bases and J lost 12 bases. The CDR3 consists of 11 residues. The CDR3 loop reads CASSQGVGQFF. For the CDR3, the DNA is TGTGCCAGCAGCCAGGGGGTAGGGCAGTTCTTC.

The chain carries TRBV2 and TRBJ2-3, with unresolved D. V was pared by 8 bases and J by 2 bases, with 14 bases between. CDR1 is SNHLY and CDR2 is FYNNEI in the germline V gene. The CDR3 is made up of 14 amino acids. CDR3 amino acids: CASQRAPLTDTQYF. The CDR3 coding sequence is TGTGCCAGCCAAAGGGCACCTCTCACAGATACGCAGTATTTT.